This T cell receptor (beta chain) was profiled in a study of cytomegalovirus exposure and HLA in healthy donors. Broader study findings: The authors judged a highly shared variant cluster likely a sequencing artifact. Per published reports, the classifier diagnosed cytomegalovirus status with high specificity and sensitivity. HLA restriction was apparent for most CMV-associated TCR beta chains in a later analysis.

The CDR3 contains 15 residues. Trimming removed 0 bases from V and 8 bases from J; junction bases left unmatched: 4. The V gene's germline CDR1 is SGHNT and CDR2 YYREEE (reference sequence). PCR employed 60 Vbeta and 13 Jbeta primers. Profiling relied on immunoSEQ multiplex PCR, and the TCRdb table lists in-frame clones only, not all of them. The table shows fewer than 200,000 clones, with 60% to 80% occurring only once. Of note for this clone: What it recognizes is unknown.

Source material: PBMCs. V usage is TRBV5-4 and J usage is TRBJ2-1; 11 bases are shared with TRBD2. The sequence came from a woman in her forties or fifties in good health and CMV-seropositive. In nucleotides, the CDR3 is TGTGCCAGCAGCTTGGCGACTAGCGGGATGTATGAGCAGTTCTTC. It codes for CASSLATSGMYEQFF.